The 5 T cell receptor beta chains in this list originate from one sample, sequenced in a study of cytomegalovirus exposure and HLA in healthy donors. Primers for the PCR totalled 60 Vbeta and 13 Jbeta. Data came from immunoSEQ multiplex PCR; TCRdb stores just in-frame clones and leaves some out. Of approximately 170,000 clones listed, 60% to 80% are singletons. The sequencing sample was made of PBMCs. The receptor source for this set is a man aged 35 to 55 in good health and CMV-seronegative.

V and J are TRBV6-1 and TRBJ1-5; tentatively, D is TRBD1 (5 bases). The CDR3 runs 16 residues. CDR1 and CDR2 (germline): MNHNS, SASEGT. V lost 1 base to trimming and J lost 6 bases, with 16 bases between them. The CDR3 DNA reads as TGTGCCAGCAGTGAAGGGGGCGGCACGGTGGTTCAGCCCCAGCATTTT. Translation gives CASSEGGGTVVQPQHF.

This clone was seen a few times. This chain connects TRBV14 to TRBJ2-3; TRBD2 is a possible D gene (5 bases). V was clipped by 0 bases and J by 3 bases, with 10 bases between them. The CDR3 loop spans 15 amino acids. Germline V lookup: CDR1 SGHDN, CDR2 FVKESK. This CDR3 is CASSQDRTETDTQYF. DNA of the CDR3: TGTGCCAGCAGCCAAGACAGGACTGAAACAGATACGCAGTATTTT.

The gene calls are TRBV14 and TRBJ2-1, with 11 nucleotides matching TRBD2. The germline V gene has CDR1 SGHDN and CDR2 FVKESK. There are 19 residues in the CDR3. V was pared by 0 bases and J by 0 bases, with 7 bases of the junction left unmatched. The CDR3 protein is CASSQDGASGRISYNEQFF. The CDR3 DNA reads as TGTGCCAGCAGCCAAGATGGGGCTAGCGGGAGGATCTCCTACAATGAGCAGTTCTTC.

The chain carries TRBV19 and TRBJ1-4; 9 positions match TRBD1. CDR1 and CDR2 (germline): LNHDA, SQIVND (reference sequence). V was pared by 5 bases and J by 5 bases, with 3 bases of the junction left unmatched. The CDR3 totals 14 residues. The CDR3 nucleotides are TGTGCCAGTAGTGCCGGGACAGGGAATGAAAAACTGTTTTTT. This sequence encodes CASSAGTGNEKLFF.

This chain connects TRBV2 to TRBJ1-2; 7 bases map to TRBD1. The ends lost 7 bases at V and 8 bases at J; junction bases unmatched: 7. This CDR3 contains 12 residues. Germline loops: CDR1 SNHLY, CDR2 FYNNEI. DNA of the CDR3: TGTGCCAGCAAACATACAGGGGACGGCTACACCTTC. Translating it yields CASKHTGDGYTF.